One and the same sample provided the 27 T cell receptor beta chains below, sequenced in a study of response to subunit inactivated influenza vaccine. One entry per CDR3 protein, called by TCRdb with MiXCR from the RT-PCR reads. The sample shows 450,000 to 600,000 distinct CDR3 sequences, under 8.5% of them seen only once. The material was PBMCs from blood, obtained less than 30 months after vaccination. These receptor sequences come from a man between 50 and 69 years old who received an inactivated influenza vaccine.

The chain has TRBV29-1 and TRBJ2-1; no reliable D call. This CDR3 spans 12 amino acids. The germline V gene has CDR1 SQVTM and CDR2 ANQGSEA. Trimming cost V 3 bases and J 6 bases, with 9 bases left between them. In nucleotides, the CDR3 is TGCAGCGTTGACTCTGCAGTCAATGAGCAGTTCTTC. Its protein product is CSVDSAVNEQFF.

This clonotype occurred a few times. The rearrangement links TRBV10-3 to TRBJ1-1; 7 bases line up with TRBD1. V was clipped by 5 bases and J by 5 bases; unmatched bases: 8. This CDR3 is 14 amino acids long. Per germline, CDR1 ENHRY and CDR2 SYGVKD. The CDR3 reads CAISLQGKMTEAFF. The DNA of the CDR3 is TGTGCCATCAGTCTACAGGGGAAGATGACTGAAGCTTTCTTT.

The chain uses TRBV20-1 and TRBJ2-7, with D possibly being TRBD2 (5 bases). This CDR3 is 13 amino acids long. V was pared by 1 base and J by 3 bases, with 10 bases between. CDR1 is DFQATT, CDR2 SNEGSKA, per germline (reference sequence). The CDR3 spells CSARVSRVYEQYF. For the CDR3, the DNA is TGCAGTGCTAGAGTGTCGAGGGTCTACGAGCAGTACTTC.

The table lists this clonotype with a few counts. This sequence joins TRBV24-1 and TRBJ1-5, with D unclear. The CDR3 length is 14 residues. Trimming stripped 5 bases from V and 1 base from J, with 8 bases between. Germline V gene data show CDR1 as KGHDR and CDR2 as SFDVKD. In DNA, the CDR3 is TGTGCCACCAGTGGGCACAGCAGCAATCAGCCCCAGCATTTT. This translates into CATSGHSSNQPQHF.

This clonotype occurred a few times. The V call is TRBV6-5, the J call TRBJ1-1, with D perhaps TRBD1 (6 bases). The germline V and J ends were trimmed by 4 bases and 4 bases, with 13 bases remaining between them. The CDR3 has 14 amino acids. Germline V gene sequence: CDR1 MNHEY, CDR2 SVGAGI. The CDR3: CASSFGGLSTEAFF. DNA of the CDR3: TGTGCCAGCAGTTTTGGGGGGCTAAGCACTGAAGCTTTCTTT.

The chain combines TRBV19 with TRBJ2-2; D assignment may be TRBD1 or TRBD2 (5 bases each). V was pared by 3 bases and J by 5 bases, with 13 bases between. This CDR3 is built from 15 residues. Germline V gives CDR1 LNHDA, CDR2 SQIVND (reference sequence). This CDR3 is CASSMERGRTGELFF. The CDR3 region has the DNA TGTGCCAGTAGTATGGAGAGGGGAAGGACCGGGGAGCTGTTTTTT. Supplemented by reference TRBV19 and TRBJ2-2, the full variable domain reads DGGITQSPKYLFRKEGQNVTLSCEQNLNHDAMYWYRQDPGQGLRLIYYSQIVNDFQKGDIAEGYSVSREKKESFPLTVTSAQKNPTAFYLCASSMERGRTGELFFGEGSRLTVL.

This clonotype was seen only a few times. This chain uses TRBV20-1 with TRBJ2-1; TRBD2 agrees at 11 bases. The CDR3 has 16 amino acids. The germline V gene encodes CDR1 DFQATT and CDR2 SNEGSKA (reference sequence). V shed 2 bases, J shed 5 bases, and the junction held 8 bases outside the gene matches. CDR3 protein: CSARPLTSGRHNEQFF. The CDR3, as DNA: TGCAGTGCTAGACCCCTCACTAGCGGGAGACACAATGAGCAGTTCTTC.

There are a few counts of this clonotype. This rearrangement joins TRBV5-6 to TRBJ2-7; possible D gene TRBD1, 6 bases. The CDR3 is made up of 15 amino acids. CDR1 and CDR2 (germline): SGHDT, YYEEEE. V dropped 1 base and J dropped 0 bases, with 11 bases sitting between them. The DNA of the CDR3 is TGTGCCAGCAGCTTGCTAGGACAGAACTCCTACGAGCAGTACTTC. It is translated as CASSLLGQNSYEQYF. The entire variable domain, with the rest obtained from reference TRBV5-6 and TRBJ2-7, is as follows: DAGVTQSPTHLIKTRGQQVTLRCSPKSGHDTVSWYQQALGQGPQFIFQYYEEEERQRGNFPDRFSGHQFPNYSSELNVNALLLGDSALYLCASSLLGQNSYEQYFGPGTRLTVT.

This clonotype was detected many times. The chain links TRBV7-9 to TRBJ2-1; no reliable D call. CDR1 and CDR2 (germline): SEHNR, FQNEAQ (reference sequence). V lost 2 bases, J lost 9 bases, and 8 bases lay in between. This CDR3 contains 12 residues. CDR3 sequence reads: CASSLLVPEQFF. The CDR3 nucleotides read TGTGCCAGCAGCTTATTAGTGCCTGAGCAGTTCTTC.

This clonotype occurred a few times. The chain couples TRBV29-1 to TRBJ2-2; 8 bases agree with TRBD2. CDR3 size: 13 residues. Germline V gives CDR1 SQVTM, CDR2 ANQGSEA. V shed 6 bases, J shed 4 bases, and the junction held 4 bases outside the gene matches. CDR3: CSVGLAGTGELFF. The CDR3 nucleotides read TGCAGCGTAGGACTAGCCGGCACCGGGGAGCTGTTTTTT.

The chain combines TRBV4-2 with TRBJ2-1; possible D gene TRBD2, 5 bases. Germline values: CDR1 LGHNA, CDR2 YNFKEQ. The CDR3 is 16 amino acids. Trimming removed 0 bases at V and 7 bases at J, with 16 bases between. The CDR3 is CASSQDLSNRGNEQFF. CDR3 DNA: TGTGCCAGCAGCCAAGATCTGTCTAACCGCGGGAATGAGCAGTTCTTC.

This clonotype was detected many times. This CDR3 reads CASGVQETQYF. In DNA, the CDR3 is TGTGCCAGCGGGGTCCAAGAGACCCAGTACTTC. The chain recombines TRBV3-1 with TRBJ2-5; D remains unclear. The V end was cut by 8 bases, the J end by 1 base, with 5 bases between. Germline CDR1 and CDR2: LGHDT and YNNKEL (reference sequence). The CDR3 extends over 11 amino acids.

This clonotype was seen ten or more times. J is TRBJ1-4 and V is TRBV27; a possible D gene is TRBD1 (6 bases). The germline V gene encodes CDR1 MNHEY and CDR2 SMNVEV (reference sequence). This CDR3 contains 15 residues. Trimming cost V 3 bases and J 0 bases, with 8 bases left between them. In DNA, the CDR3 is TGTGCCAGCAGTTTTGGGGGCGCAACTAATGAAAAACTGTTTTTT. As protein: CASSFGGATNEKLFF.

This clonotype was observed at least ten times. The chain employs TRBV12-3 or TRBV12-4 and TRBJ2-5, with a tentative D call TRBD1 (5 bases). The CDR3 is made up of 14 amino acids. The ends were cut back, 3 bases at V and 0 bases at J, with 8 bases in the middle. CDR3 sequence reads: CASSFAGYQETQYF. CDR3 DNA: TGTGCCAGCAGTTTTGCAGGGTACCAAGAGACCCAGTACTTC.

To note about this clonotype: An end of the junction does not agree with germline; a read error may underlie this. The CDR3 loop reads CASSSPGYGQYF. The DNA for the CDR3 is TGTGCCAGCAGCTCCCCAGGCTACGGGCAGTACTTC. The rearrangement uses TRBV11-1 and TRBJ2-7, with D unresolved. CDR1 and CDR2 (germline): SGHAT, FQDESV (reference sequence). The CDR3 totals 12 residues.

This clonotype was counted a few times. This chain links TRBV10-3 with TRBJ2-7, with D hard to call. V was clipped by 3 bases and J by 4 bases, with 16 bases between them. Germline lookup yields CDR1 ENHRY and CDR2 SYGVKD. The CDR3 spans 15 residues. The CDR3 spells CAISDPNKRSYEQYF. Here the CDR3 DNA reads TGTGCCATCAGTGACCCAAACAAGCGATCGTACGAGCAGTACTTC.

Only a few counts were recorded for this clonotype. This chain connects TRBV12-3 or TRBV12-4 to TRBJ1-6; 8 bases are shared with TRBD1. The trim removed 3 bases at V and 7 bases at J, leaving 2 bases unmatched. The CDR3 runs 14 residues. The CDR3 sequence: CASSFQGANSPLHF. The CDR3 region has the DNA TGTGCCAGCAGTTTCCAGGGGGCAAATTCACCCCTCCACTTT.

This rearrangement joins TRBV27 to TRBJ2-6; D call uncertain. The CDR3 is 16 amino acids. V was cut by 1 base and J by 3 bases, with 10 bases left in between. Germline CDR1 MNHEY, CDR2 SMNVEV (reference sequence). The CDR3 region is CASSLLSRVGANVLTF. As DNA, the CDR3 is TGTGCCAGCAGTTTATTAAGCCGTGTTGGGGCCAACGTCCTGACTTTC.

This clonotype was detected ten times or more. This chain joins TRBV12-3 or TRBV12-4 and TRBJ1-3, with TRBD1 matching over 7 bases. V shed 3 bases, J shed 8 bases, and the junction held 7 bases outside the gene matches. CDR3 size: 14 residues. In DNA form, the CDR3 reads TGTGCCAGCAGTTTCCTAGACAGGGTCCACACCATATATTTT. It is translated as CASSFLDRVHTIYF.

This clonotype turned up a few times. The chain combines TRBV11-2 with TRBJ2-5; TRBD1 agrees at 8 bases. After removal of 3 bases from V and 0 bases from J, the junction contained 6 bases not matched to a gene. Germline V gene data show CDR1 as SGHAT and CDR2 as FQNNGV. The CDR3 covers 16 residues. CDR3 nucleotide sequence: TGTGCCAGCAGCTTGGACGCACAGGGGGACCAAGAGACCCAGTACTTC. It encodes CASSLDAQGDQETQYF.

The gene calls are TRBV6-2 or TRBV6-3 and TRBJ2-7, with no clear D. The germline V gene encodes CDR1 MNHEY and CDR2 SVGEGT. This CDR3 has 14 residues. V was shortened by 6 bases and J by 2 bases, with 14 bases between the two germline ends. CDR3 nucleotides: TGTGCCAGCAGATCAATTGGGCGAACCTACGAGCAGTACTTC. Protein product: CASRSIGRTYEQYF.

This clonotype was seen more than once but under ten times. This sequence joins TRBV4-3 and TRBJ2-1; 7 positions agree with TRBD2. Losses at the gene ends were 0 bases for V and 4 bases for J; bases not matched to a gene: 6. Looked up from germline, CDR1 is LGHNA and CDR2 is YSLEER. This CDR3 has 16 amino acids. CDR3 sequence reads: CASSQEWLAAYNEQFF. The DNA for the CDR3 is TGCGCCAGCAGCCAAGAGTGGCTAGCGGCATACAATGAGCAGTTCTTC.

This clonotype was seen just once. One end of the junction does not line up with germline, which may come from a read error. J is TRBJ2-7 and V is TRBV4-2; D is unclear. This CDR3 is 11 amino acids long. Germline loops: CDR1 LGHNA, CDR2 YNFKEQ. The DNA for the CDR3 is TGTCCCAGCAGCCAAGCCGACGAGCAGTACTTC. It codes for CPSSQADEQYF.

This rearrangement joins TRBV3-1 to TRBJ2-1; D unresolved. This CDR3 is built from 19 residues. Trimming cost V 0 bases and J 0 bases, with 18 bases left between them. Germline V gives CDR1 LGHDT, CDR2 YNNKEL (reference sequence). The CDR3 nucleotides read TGTGCCAGCAGCCAAGATCTCAGGCAGGCCAAAAGCTCCTACAATGAGCAGTTCTTC. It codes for CASSQDLRQAKSSYNEQFF.

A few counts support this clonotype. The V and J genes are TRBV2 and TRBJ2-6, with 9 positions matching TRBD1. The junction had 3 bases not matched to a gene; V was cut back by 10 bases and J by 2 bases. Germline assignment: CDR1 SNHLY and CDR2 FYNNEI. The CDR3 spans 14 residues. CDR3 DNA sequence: TGTGCCACTGGACAGGGGCCTGGGGCCAACGTCCTGACTTTC. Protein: CATGQGPGANVLTF.

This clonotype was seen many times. The CDR3 DNA sequence: TGTGCCAGCAGCTTCCGGCCCATACCTCAGTATTTT. Translating gives CASSFRPIPQYF. J is TRBJ2-3 and V is TRBV7-2, with D hard to call. The V gene's germline CDR1 is SGHTA and CDR2 FQGNSA. The CDR3 consists of 12 residues. Trimming pared 3 bases from V and 12 bases from J, leaving 13 bases between.

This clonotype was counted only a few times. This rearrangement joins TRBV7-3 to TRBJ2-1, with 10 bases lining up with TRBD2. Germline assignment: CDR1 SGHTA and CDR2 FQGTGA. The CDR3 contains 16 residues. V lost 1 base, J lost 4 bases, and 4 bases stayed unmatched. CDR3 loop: CASSLMASGRYNEQFF. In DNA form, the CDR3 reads TGTGCCAGCAGCTTAATGGCTAGCGGGAGATACAATGAGCAGTTCTTC. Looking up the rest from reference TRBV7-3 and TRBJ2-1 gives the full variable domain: GAGVSQTPSNKVTEKGKYVELRCDPISGHTALYWYRQSLGQGPEFLIYFQGTGAADDSGLPNDRFFAVRPEGSVSTLKIQRTERGDSAVYLCASSLMASGRYNEQFFGPGTRLTVL.